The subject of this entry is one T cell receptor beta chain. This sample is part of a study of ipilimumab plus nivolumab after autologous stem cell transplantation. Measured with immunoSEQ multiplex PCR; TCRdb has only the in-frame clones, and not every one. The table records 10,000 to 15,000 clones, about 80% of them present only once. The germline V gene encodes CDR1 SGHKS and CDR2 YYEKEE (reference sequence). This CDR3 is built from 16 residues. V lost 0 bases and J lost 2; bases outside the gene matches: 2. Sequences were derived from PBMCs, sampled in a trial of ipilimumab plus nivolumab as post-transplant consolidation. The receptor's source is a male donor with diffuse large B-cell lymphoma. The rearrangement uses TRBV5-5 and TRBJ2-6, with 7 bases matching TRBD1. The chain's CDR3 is CASSLATGAGANVLTF. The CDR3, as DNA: TGTGCCAGCAGCTTGGCAACAGGGGCTGGGGCCAACGTCCTGACTTTC.